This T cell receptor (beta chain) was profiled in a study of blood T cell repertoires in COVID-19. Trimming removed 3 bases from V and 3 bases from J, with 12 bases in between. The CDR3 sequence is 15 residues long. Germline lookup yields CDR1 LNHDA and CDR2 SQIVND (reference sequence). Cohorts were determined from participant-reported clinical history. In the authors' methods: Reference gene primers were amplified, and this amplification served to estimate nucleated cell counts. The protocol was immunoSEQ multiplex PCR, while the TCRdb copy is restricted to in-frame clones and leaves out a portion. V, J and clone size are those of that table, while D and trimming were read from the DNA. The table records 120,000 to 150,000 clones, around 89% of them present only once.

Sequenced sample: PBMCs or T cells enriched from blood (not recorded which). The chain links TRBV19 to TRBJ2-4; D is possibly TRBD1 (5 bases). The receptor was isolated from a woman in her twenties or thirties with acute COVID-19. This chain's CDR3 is CASSIGQGDKNIQYF. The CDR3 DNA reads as TGTGCCAGTAGTATCGGGCAGGGCGACAAAAACATTCAGTACTTC.